This T cell receptor beta chain derives from a study of cytomegalovirus exposure and HLA in healthy donors. Germline V gene sequence: CDR1 MNHEY, CDR2 SMNVEV (reference sequence). The CDR3 runs to 14 residues. J was trimmed by 4 bases and V by 5 bases; bases with no gene match: 4. Study conclusions and caveats: Most TCR sequences were rare, but some public TCRs occurred in many donors. Being indistinguishable, some V segments were excluded, TRBV6-2 and TRBV6-3 among them.

As for this clone: The antigen is not known.

With 60 Vbeta and 13 Jbeta primers, the PCR was carried out. Sequencing was performed with immunoSEQ multiplex PCR; in TCRdb, only in-frame clones are kept and a portion is missing. The sample shows 150,000 to 200,000 clones, 81% of them seen only once. This sequence joins TRBV27 and TRBJ1-4, with 7 bases fitting TRBD1. The clonotype was recovered from a man between 45 and 60 years old in good health and CMV-seropositive. Material for sequencing was PBMCs. Written as DNA, the CDR3 is TGTGCCAGCAGTGACAGGGAATATAATGAAAAACTGTTTTTT. Its translation: CASSDREYNEKLFF.